The rows below give T cell receptor beta chains drawn from one sample of a study of T-cell reconstitution after alpha-beta-depleted transplantation in children. MiXCR, run by TCRdb on the PCR reads, gives a single entry per CDR3 protein. This repertoire shows hundreds of thousands of distinct CDR3 sequences, roughly 15% found once; its top ten account for approximately 4.3%. The sequencing used PBMCs, collected from the stem cell graft. Receptors originate from a human donor who donated a stem cell graft to a child with Fanconi anemia. The CDR3 runs from the conserved cysteine through the conserved F or W. D genes are given only for firm matches. The size field is filled for only some rows; it gives once, few, many or a size class.

cdr3_aa: CASSPISGESSYNEQFF; cdr3_nt: TGTGCCAGCTCACCAATCTCTGGGGAGAGCTCCTACAATGAGCAGTTCTTC; v_call: TRBV18; j_call: TRBJ2-1; d_call: -; clone_size: few
cdr3_aa: CASSPRIQGASYNEQFF; cdr3_nt: TGTGCCAGCAGCCCCCGCATTCAGGGAGCCTCCTACAATGAGCAGTTCTTC; v_call: TRBV3-1; j_call: TRBJ2-1; d_call: -; clone_size: many
cdr3_aa: CASSYITDGTEAFF; cdr3_nt: TGTGCCAGCAGCTACATCACCGACGGGACTGAAGCTTTCTTT; v_call: TRBV7-9; j_call: TRBJ1-1; d_call: -; clone_size: -
cdr3_aa: CASSFYHGELFF; cdr3_nt: TGTGCCAGCAGCTTTTACCACGGGGAGCTGTTTTTT; v_call: TRBV7-2; j_call: TRBJ2-2; d_call: -; clone_size: -
cdr3_aa: CASSFTRAEETQYF; cdr3_nt: TGTGCCAGCAGTTTCACTCGGGCGGAAGAGACCCAGTACTTC; v_call: TRBV12-3/TRBV12-4; j_call: TRBJ2-5; d_call: -; clone_size: few
cdr3_aa: CASSQESGWTGELFF; cdr3_nt: TGTGCCAGCAGCCAAGAGTCAGGGTGGACCGGGGAGCTGTTTTTT; v_call: TRBV3-1; j_call: TRBJ2-2; d_call: -; clone_size: few
cdr3_aa: CASSTKGGAEAFF; cdr3_nt: TGTGCCAGCAGCACCAAGGGGGGGGCTGAAGCTTTCTTT; v_call: TRBV5-6; j_call: TRBJ1-1; d_call: -; clone_size: -
cdr3_aa: CSALWGGIQSYEQYF; cdr3_nt: TGCAGTGCTCTCTGGGGTGGCATACAATCCTACGAGCAGTACTTC; v_call: TRBV20-1; j_call: TRBJ2-7; d_call: -; clone_size: few
cdr3_aa: CASSLLIAELPYEQYF; cdr3_nt: TGTGCCAGCAGCCTCCTAATAGCGGAGTTACCCTACGAGCAGTACTTC; v_call: TRBV7-2; j_call: TRBJ2-7; d_call: -; clone_size: -
cdr3_aa: CASSLDRYGYTF; cdr3_nt: TGTGCCAGCAGCCTCGACAGGTATGGCTACACCTTC; v_call: TRBV5-1; j_call: TRBJ1-2; d_call: -; clone_size: many
cdr3_aa: CASSGRDTGELFF; cdr3_nt: TGTGCCAGCAGTGGACGGGACACCGGGGAGCTGTTTTTT; v_call: TRBV6-2/TRBV6-3; j_call: TRBJ2-2; d_call: -; clone_size: many
cdr3_aa: CASSPAGDDTQYF; cdr3_nt: TGTGCCAGCAGCCCAGCAGGGGACGATACGCAGTATTTT; v_call: TRBV7-9; j_call: TRBJ2-3; d_call: -; clone_size: few
cdr3_aa: CASSPTRVETQYF; cdr3_nt: TGTGCCAGCAGCCCCACCAGAGTGGAGACCCAGTACTTC; v_call: TRBV7-2; j_call: TRBJ2-5; d_call: -; clone_size: -
cdr3_aa: CASRFTSGVDTGELFF; cdr3_nt: TGTGCCAGCAGATTTACTAGCGGGGTCGACACCGGGGAGCTGTTTTTT; v_call: TRBV3-1; j_call: TRBJ2-2; d_call: TRBD2; clone_size: many
cdr3_aa: CASSPRPTNEKLFF; cdr3_nt: TGTGCCAGCAGCCCTCGTCCAACTAATGAAAAACTGTTTTTT; v_call: TRBV3-1; j_call: TRBJ1-4; d_call: -; clone_size: -
cdr3_aa: CASSLAQPQHF; cdr3_nt: TGTGCCAGCAGTTTAGCTCAGCCCCAGCATTTT; v_call: TRBV12-3/TRBV12-4; j_call: TRBJ1-5; d_call: -; clone_size: few
cdr3_aa: CASSQKASGYNEQFF; cdr3_nt: TGCGCCAGCAGCCAAAAGGCTAGCGGGTACAATGAGCAGTTCTTC; v_call: TRBV4-3; j_call: TRBJ2-1; d_call: TRBD2; clone_size: few
cdr3_aa: CAISESLGVAEAFF; cdr3_nt: TGTGCCATCAGTGAGTCATTAGGGGTGGCTGAAGCTTTCTTT; v_call: TRBV10-3; j_call: TRBJ1-1; d_call: -; clone_size: many
cdr3_aa: CASSSGLGHNEQFF; cdr3_nt: TGTGCCAGCAGCTCGGGACTAGGGCACAATGAGCAGTTCTTC; v_call: TRBV7-3; j_call: TRBJ2-1; d_call: TRBD2; clone_size: -
cdr3_aa: CATWTERYNEQFF; cdr3_nt: TGTGCCACCTGGACAGAAAGGTACAATGAGCAGTTCTTC; v_call: TRBV10-3; j_call: TRBJ2-1; d_call: -; clone_size: many
cdr3_aa: CSAEKNAGDSNQPQHF; cdr3_nt: TGCAGTGCAGAAAAAAATGCGGGGGATAGCAATCAGCCCCAGCATTTT; v_call: TRBV20-1; j_call: TRBJ1-5; d_call: -; clone_size: few
cdr3_aa: CASSRQGYYGYTF; cdr3_nt: TGTGCCAGCAGCAGACAAGGGTACTATGGCTACACCTTC; v_call: TRBV27; j_call: TRBJ1-2; d_call: -; clone_size: many
cdr3_aa: CSAGDRADQPQHF; cdr3_nt: TGCAGTGCCGGGGATCGGGCGGACCAGCCCCAGCATTTT; v_call: TRBV20-1; j_call: TRBJ1-5; d_call: -; clone_size: -
cdr3_aa: CASSEEGPRDQPQHF; cdr3_nt: TGTGCCAGCAGTGAAGAGGGGCCGCGGGATCAGCCCCAGCATTTT; v_call: TRBV2; j_call: TRBJ1-5; d_call: -; clone_size: once
cdr3_aa: CATYTLGAVYNEQFF; cdr3_nt: TGTGCCACCTACACCCTGGGGGCAGTATACAATGAGCAGTTCTTC; v_call: TRBV6-1; j_call: TRBJ2-1; d_call: -; clone_size: few
cdr3_aa: CASSPTVGLGETQYF; cdr3_nt: TGTGCCAGCAGCCCGACTGTGGGGTTGGGGGAGACCCAGTACTTC; v_call: TRBV27; j_call: TRBJ2-5; d_call: -; clone_size: -
cdr3_aa: CASSLVNQNTEAFF; cdr3_nt: TGTGCCAGCAGCTTGGTTAACCAGAACACTGAAGCTTTCTTT; v_call: TRBV5-6; j_call: TRBJ1-1; d_call: -; clone_size: -
cdr3_aa: CASSIRSFTEAFF; cdr3_nt: TGTGCCAGTAGTATTCGGTCCTTCACTGAAGCTTTCTTT; v_call: TRBV19; j_call: TRBJ1-1; d_call: -; clone_size: -
cdr3_aa: CASSYSYLDVSYGELFF; cdr3_nt: TGTGCCAGCAGTTACTCCTACCTAGATGTTTCATACGGGGAGCTGTTTTTT; v_call: TRBV6-5; j_call: TRBJ2-2; d_call: -; clone_size: many
cdr3_aa: CASSENGGVFTDTQYF; cdr3_nt: TGCGCCAGCAGTGAGAACGGGGGGGTATTCACAGATACGCAGTATTTT; v_call: TRBV10-1; j_call: TRBJ2-3; d_call: TRBD2; clone_size: many
cdr3_aa: CASSLALGTGTEAFF; cdr3_nt: TGCGCCAGCAGCTTGGCCTTGGGTACGGGCACTGAAGCTTTCTTT; v_call: TRBV5-1; j_call: TRBJ1-1; d_call: -; clone_size: many
cdr3_aa: CASSYDRNTEAFF; cdr3_nt: TGTGCCAGCAGTTACGACAGGAACACTGAAGCTTTCTTT; v_call: TRBV6-5; j_call: TRBJ1-1; d_call: -; clone_size: many
cdr3_aa: CASSRPGTNFYTQYF; cdr3_nt: TGTGCCAGCAGCCGACCCGGGACAAACTTTTATACGCAGTATTTT; v_call: TRBV6-1; j_call: TRBJ2-3; d_call: -; clone_size: many
cdr3_aa: CATSRGGWDEQFF; cdr3_nt: TGTGCCACCAGCAGAGGGGGTTGGGATGAGCAGTTCTTC; v_call: TRBV15; j_call: TRBJ2-1; d_call: -; clone_size: few
cdr3_aa: CAWTLDRGRTEAFF; cdr3_nt: TGTGCCTGGACTCTCGACAGGGGGCGAACTGAAGCTTTCTTT; v_call: TRBV30; j_call: TRBJ1-1; d_call: TRBD1; clone_size: -
cdr3_aa: CASSPTRTGLADEQYF; cdr3_nt: TGTGCCAGCAGCCCCACCCGGACCGGGTTGGCGGACGAGCAGTACTTC; v_call: TRBV7-2; j_call: TRBJ2-7; d_call: -; clone_size: few
cdr3_aa: CASSLDGTPHSGNTIYF; cdr3_nt: TGTGCCAGCAGCTTAGATGGGACACCTCACTCTGGAAACACCATATATTTT; v_call: TRBV11-2; j_call: TRBJ1-3; d_call: -; clone_size: few
cdr3_aa: CASGTGNEQFF; cdr3_nt: TGTGCCAGCGGAACAGGTAATGAGCAGTTCTTC; v_call: TRBV12-3/TRBV12-4; j_call: TRBJ2-1; d_call: -; clone_size: many
cdr3_aa: CSASPTDWSGYTF; cdr3_nt: TGCAGTGCTAGTCCCACTGACTGGTCCGGCTACACCTTC; v_call: TRBV20-1; j_call: TRBJ1-2; d_call: -; clone_size: many
cdr3_aa: CASSFRRNYGYTF; cdr3_nt: TGTGCCAGCAGTTTCAGGAGAAACTATGGCTACACCTTC; v_call: TRBV12-3/TRBV12-4; j_call: TRBJ1-2; d_call: -; clone_size: few